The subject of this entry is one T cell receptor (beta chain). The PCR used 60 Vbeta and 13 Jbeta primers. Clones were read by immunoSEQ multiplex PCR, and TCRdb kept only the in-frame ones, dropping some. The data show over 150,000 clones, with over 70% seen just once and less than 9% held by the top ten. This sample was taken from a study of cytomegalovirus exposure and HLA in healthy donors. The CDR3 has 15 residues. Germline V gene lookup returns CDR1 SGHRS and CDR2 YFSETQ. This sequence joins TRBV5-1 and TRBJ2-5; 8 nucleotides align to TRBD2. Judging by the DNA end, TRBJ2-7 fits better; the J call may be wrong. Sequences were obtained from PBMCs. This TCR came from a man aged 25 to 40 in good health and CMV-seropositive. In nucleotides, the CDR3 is TGCGCCAGCAGCTTGGTAGGTAGCGGGGACTACGAGCAGTACTTC. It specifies CASSLVGSGDYEQYF.